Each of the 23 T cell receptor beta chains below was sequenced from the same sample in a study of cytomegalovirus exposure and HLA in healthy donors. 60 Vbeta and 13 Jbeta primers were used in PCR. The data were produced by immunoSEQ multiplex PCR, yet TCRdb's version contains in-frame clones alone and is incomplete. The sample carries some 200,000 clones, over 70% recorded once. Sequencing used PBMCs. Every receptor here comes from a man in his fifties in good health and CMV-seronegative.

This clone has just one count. The CDR3 DNA sequence: TGCGCCAGCAGTGAGTTTGGGACTGGAAATTCACCCCTCCACTTT. This encodes CASSEFGTGNSPLHF. This chain links TRBV10-2 with TRBJ1-6; D is possibly TRBD1 (5 bases). CDR1 is WSHSY, CDR2 SAAADI, per germline. The V end was cut by 1 base, the J end by 7 bases, with 11 bases between. The CDR3 runs to 15 residues.

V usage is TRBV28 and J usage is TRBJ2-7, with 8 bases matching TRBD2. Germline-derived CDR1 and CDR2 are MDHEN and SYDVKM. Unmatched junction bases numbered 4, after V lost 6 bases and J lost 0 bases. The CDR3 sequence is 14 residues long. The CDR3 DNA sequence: TGTGCCAGCAGAAACGGGGGGGCCTCCTACGAGCAGTACTTC. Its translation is CASRNGGASYEQYF.

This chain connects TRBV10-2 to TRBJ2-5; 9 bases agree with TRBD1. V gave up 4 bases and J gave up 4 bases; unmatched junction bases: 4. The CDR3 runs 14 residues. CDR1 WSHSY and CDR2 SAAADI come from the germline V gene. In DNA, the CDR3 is TGCGCCAGCAGTGTGTACAGGGGGCGAGAGACCCAGTACTTC. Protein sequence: CASSVYRGRETQYF.

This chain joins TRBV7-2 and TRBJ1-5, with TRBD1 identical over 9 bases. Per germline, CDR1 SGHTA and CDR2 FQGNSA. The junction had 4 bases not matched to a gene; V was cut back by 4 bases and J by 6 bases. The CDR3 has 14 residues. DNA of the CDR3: TGTGCCAGCAGCTCACAGGGGGCGGGTCAGCCCCAGCATTTT. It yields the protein CASSSQGAGQPQHF.

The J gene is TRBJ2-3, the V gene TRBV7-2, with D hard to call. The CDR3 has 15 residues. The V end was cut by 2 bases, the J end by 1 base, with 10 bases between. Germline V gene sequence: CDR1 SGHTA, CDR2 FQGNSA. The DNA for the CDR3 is TGTGCCAGCAGCTTACCGGGTAGTGGCACAGATACGCAGTATTTT. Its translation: CASSLPGSGTDTQYF.

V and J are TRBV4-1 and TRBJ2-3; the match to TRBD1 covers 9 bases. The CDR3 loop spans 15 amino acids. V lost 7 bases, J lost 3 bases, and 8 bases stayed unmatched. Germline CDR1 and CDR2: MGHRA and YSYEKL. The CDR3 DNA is TGCGCCAGCAAAAACCGGGACAGGGTAACAGATACGCAGTATTTT. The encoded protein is CASKNRDRVTDTQYF.

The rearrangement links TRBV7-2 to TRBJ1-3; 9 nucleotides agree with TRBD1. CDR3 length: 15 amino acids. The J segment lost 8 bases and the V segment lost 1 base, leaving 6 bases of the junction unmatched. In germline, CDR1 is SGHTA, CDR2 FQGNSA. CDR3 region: CASSLEAGQGHTIYF. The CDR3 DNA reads TGTGCCAGCAGCTTAGAGGCTGGACAGGGGCACACCATATATTTT.

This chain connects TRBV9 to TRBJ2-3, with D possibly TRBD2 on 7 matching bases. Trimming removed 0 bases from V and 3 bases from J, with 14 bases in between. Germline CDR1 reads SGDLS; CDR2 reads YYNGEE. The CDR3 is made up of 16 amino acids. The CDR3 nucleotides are TGTGCCAGCAGCGTAGTAGTGGGGGGGCCAACAGATACGCAGTATTTT. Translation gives CASSVVVGGPTDTQYF.

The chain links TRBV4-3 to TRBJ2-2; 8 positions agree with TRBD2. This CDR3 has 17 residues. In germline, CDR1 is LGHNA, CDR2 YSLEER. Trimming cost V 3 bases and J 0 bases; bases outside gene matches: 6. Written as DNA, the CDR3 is TGCGCCAGCAGCCAGCCGGGGGGGGTTCCGAACACCGGGGAGCTGTTTTTT. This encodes CASSQPGGVPNTGELFF.

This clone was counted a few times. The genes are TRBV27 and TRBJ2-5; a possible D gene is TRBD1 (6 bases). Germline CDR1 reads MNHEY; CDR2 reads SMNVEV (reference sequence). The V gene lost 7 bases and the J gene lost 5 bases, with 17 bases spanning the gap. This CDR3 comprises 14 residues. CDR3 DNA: TGTGCCAGCAACAAACAGGGAAGTGGCGAGACCCAGTACTTC. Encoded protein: CASNKQGSGETQYF.

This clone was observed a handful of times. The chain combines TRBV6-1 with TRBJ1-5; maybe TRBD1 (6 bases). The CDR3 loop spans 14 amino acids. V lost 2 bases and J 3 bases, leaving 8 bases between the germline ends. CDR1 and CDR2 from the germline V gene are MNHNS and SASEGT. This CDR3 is CASSERGYNQPQHF. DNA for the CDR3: TGTGCCAGCAGTGAAAGGGGGTACAATCAGCCCCAGCATTTT.

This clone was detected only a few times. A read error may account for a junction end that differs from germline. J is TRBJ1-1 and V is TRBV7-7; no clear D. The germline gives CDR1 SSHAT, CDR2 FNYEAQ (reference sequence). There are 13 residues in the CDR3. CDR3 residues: CASSVREGTEAFF. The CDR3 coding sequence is TGTGCTAGCAGCGTGCGAGAGGGCACTGAAGCTTTCTTT.

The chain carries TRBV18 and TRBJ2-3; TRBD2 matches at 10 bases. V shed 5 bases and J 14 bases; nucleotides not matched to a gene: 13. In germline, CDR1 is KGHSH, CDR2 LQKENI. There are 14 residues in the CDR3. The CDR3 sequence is CASSVSSGGVAAYF. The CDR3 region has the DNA TGTGCCAGCTCAGTGTCTAGCGGGGGAGTAGCCGCGTATTTT.

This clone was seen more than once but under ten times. The CDR3 sequence is CASSGGGQGRTEAFF. The DNA of the CDR3 is TGCGCCAGCAGCGGGGGGGGACAGGGAAGGACTGAAGCTTTCTTT. The chain joins TRBV5-1 to TRBJ1-1; TRBD1 matches at 9 bases. CDR1 and CDR2 (germline): SGHRS, YFSETQ. V dropped 4 bases and J dropped 5; count of bases not matched to a gene: 9. The CDR3 extends over 15 amino acids.

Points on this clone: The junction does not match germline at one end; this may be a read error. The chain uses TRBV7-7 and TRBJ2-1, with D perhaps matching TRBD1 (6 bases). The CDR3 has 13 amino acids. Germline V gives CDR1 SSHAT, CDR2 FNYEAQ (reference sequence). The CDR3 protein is CASSRDTNNEQFF. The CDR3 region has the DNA TGTGCTAGCAGCCGGGACACTAACAATGAGCAGTTCTTC.

CDR3 amino acids: CASSLFTGANYGYTF. The CDR3 bases are TGTGCCAGCAGCTTGTTCACAGGGGCTAACTATGGCTACACCTTC. The chain has TRBV5-6 and TRBJ1-2; the match to TRBD1 covers 7 bases. The trim removed 1 base at V and 0 bases at J, leaving 3 bases unmatched. CDR3 length equals 15 residues. Germline lookup yields CDR1 SGHDT and CDR2 YYEEEE.

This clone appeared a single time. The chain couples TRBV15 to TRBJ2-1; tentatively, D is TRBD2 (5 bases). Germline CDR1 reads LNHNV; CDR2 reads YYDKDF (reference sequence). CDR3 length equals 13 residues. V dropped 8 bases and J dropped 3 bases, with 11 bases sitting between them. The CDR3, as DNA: TGTGCCACCCGACCCGGGGACTACAATGAGCAGTTCTTC. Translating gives CATRPGDYNEQFF. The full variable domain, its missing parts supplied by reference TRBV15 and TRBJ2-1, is DAMVIQNPRYQVTQFGKPVTLSCSQTLNHNVMYWYQQKSSQAPKLLFHYYDKDFNNEADTPDNFQSRRPNTSFCFLDIRSPGLGDTAMYLCATRPGDYNEQFFGPGTRLTVL.

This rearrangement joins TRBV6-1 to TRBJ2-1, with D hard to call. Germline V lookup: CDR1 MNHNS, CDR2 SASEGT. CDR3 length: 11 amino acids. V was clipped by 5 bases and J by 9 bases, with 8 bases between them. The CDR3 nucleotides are TGTGCCAGCAGTCTACTAAGTGAGCAGTTCTTC. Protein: CASSLLSEQFF.

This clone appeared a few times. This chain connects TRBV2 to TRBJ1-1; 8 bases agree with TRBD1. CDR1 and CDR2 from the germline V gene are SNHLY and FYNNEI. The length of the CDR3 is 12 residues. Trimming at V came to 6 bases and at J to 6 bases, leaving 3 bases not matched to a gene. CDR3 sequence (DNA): TGTGCCAGCAGCCCACAGGGGGCTGAAGCTTTCTTT. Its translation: CASSPQGAEAFF.

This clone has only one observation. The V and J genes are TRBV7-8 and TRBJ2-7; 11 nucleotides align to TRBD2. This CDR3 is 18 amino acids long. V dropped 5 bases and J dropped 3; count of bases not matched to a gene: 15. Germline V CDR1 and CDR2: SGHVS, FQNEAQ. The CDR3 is CASSPRGPSGGYYYEQYF. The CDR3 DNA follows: TGTGCCAGCAGCCCTCGGGGGCCTAGCGGGGGGTACTACTACGAGCAGTACTTC.

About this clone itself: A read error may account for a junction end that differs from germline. This CDR3 reads CASNDGSTGANVLAF. CDR3 bases: TGCGCCAGCAACGACGGGAGTACTGGGGCCAACGTCCTGGCTTTC. The chain recombines TRBV5-1 with TRBJ2-6, with D tentatively TRBD2 (6 bases). The CDR3 loop spans 15 amino acids. CDR1 and CDR2 (germline): SGHRS, YFSETQ.

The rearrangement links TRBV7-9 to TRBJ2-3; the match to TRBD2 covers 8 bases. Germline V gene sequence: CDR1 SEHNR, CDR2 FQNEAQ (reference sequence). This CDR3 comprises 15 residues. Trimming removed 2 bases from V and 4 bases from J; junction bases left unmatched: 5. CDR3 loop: CASSLRTGGADTQYF. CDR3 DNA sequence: TGTGCCAGCAGCTTAAGGACGGGGGGGGCAGATACGCAGTATTTT.

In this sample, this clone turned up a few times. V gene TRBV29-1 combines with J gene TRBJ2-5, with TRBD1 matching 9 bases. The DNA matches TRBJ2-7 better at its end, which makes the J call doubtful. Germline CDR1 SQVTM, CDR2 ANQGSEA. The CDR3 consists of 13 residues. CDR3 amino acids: CSVRRGQGSEQYF. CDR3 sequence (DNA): TGCAGCGTACGTAGGGGACAGGGTTCCGAGCAGTACTTC.